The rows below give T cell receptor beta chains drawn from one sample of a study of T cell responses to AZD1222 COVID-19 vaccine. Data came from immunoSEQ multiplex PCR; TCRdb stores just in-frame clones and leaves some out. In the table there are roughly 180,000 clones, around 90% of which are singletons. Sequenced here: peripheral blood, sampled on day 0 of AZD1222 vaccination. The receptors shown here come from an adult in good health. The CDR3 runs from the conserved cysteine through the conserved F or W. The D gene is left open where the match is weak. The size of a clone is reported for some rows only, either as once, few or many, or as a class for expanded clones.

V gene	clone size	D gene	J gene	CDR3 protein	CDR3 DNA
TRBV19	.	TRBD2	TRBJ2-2	CASSARTSGRGTGELFF	TGTGCCAGTAGTGCGCGGACTAGCGGGAGGGGCACCGGGGAGCTGTTTTTT
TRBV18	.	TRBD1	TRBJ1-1	CASSPPGGMNTEAFF	TGTGCCAGCTCACCCCCAGGGGGGATGAACACTGAAGCTTTCTTT
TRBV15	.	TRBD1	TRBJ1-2	CATRGQHLNYGYTF	TGTGCCACCAGGGGACAGCATCTTAACTATGGCTACACCTTC
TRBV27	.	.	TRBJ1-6	CASSWTRPGRNNSPLHF	TGTGCCAGCAGTTGGACCCGCCCGGGACGGAATAATTCACCCCTCCACTTT
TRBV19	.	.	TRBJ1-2	CASSIDNRLTYGYTF	TGTGCCAGTAGTATTGATAACAGGCTGACCTATGGCTACACCTTC
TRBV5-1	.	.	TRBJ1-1	CASSLAAGHSTEAFF	TGCGCCAGCAGCTTGGCGGCAGGGCATAGCACTGAAGCTTTCTTT
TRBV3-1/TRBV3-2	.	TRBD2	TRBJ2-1	CASSRRSGRGENEQFF	TGTGCCAGCAGCCGAAGGAGCGGGAGAGGCGAGAATGAGCAGTTCTTC
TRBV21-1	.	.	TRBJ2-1	CASSKVIRGRENEQFF	TGTGCCAGCAGCAAAGTAATCAGGGGCAGAGAGAATGAGCAGTTCTTC
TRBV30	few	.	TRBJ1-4	CAWRKVDGDEKLFF	TGTGCCTGGCGGAAAGTGGACGGGGATGAAAAACTGTTTTTT
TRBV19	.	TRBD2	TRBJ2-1	CASSYGTSGDNEQFF	TGTGCCAGTAGTTACGGGACTAGCGGGGACAATGAGCAGTTCTTC
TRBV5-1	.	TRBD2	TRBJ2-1	CASSYIGGLAANEQFF	TGCGCCAGCAGCTACATAGGGGGACTAGCGGCTAATGAGCAGTTCTTC
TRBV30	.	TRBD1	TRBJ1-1	CAWIFPGTVEAFF	TGTGCCTGGATCTTCCCGGGGACAGTTGAAGCTTTCTTT
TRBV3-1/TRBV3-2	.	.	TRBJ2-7	CASSQERGSGQSYEQYF	TGTGCCAGCAGCCAAGAACGAGGGAGCGGGCAATCCTACGAGCAGTACTTC
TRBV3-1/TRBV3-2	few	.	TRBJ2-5	CASSLSWGETQYF	TGTGCCAGCAGCCTTAGTTGGGGGGAGACCCAGTACTTC
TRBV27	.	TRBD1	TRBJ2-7	CASLPWDRPYEQYF	TGTGCCAGCTTACCCTGGGACAGACCCTACGAGCAGTACTTC
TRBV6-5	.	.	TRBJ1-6	CASSPRVGNSPLHF	TGTGCCAGCAGCCCCAGGGTTGGTAATTCACCCCTCCACTTT
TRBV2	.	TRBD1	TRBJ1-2	CASRDRAADYGYTF	TGTGCCAGCAGGGACAGGGCGGCGGACTATGGCTACACCTTC
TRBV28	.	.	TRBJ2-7	CASSPQTVPYEQYF	TGTGCCAGCAGTCCCCAGACAGTCCCCTACGAGCAGTACTTC
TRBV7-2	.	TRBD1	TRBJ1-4	CASSFSWGRGRDEKLFF	TGTGCCAGCAGCTTTAGTTGGGGCAGGGGGCGGGATGAAAAACTGTTTTTT
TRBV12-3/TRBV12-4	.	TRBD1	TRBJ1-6	CASRTQGNSPLHF	TGTGCCAGCAGGACACAGGGGAATTCACCCCTCCACTTT
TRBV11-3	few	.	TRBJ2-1	CASSLDSYNEQFF	TGTGCCAGCAGCTTAGATTCCTACAATGAGCAGTTCTTC
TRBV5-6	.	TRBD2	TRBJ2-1	CASSGGVYNEQFF	TGTGCCAGCAGCGGGGGGGTATACAATGAGCAGTTCTTC
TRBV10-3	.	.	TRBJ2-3	CAIRGDFRGSTDTQYF	TGTGCCATCAGGGGGGATTTCCGAGGCTCCACAGATACGCAGTATTTT
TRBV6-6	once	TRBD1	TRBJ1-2	CASSYSDAGGYGYTF	TGTGCCAGCAGTTACTCGGATGCAGGGGGATATGGCTACACCTTC
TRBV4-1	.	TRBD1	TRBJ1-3	CASSPRGQGERNTIYF	TGCGCCAGCAGCCCTAGAGGACAGGGGGAAAGAAACACCATATATTTT
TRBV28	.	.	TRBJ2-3	CASSRHDTQYF	TGTGCCAGCAGCCGGCATGATACGCAGTATTTT
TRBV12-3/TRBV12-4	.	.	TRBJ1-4	CASSLAVEKLFF	TGTGCCAGCAGTTTAGCTGTCGAAAAACTGTTTTTT
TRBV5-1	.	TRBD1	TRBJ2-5	CASRTGTGVQETQYF	TGCGCCAGCCGGACCGGGACAGGGGTACAAGAGACCCAGTACTTC
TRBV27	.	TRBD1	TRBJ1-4	CASSLTGHHNEKLFF	TGTGCCAGCAGTTTGACAGGGCACCATAATGAAAAACTGTTTTTT
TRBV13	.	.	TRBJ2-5	CASSESGAPGETQYF	TGTGCCAGCAGCGAATCGGGCGCCCCGGGAGAGACCCAGTACTTC
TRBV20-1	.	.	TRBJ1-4	CSARGVEKLFF	TGCAGTGCTAGGGGGGTTGAAAAACTGTTTTTT
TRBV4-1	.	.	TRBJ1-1	CASSPTTPNTEAFF	TGCGCCAGCAGCCCCACAACCCCGAACACTGAAGCTTTCTTT
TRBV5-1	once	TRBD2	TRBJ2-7	CASSFTSGRLGEQYF	TGCGCCAGCAGCTTCACTAGCGGCCGCCTTGGCGAGCAGTACTTC
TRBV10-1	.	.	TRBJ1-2	CASCETGYTF	TGCGCCAGCTGTGAGACGGGCTACACCTTC
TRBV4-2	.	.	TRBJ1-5	CASSQDLQARQPQHF	TGTGCCAGCAGCCAAGATCTACAGGCCCGCCAGCCCCAGCATTTT
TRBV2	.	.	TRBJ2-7	CASSLQGANLAVSEQYF	TGTGCCAGCAGTCTACAAGGCGCAAACTTAGCGGTCAGCGAGCAGTACTTC
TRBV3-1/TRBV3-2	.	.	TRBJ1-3	CASTRTETSSGNTIYF	TGTGCCAGCACACGAACCGAGACCTCCTCTGGAAACACCATATATTTT
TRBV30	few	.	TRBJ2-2	CAWSVGSNTGELFF	TGTGCCTGGAGTGTCGGGTCGAACACCGGGGAGCTGTTTTTT
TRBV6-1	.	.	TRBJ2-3	CASSEAIAASTDTQYF	TGTGCCAGCAGTGAAGCTATAGCGGCTAGCACAGATACGCAGTATTTT
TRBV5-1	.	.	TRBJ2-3	CASSLPESTDTQYF	TGCGCCAGCAGCTTGCCGGAAAGCACAGATACGCAGTATTTT
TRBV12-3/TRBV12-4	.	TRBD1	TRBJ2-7	CASSLGRGREQYF	TGTGCCAGCAGTTTAGGCAGGGGGCGCGAGCAGTACTTC
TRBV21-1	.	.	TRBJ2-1	CASSKEYREGRKIDEQFF	TGTGCCAGCAGCAAAGAATACCGGGAGGGCCGGAAGATCGATGAGCAGTTCTTC
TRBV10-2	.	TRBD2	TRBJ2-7	CASTLRLAGVYEQYF	TGCGCCAGCACCCTGAGGCTAGCGGGTGTCTACGAGCAGTACTTC
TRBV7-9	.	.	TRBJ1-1	CASSFAGNTEAFF	TGTGCCAGCAGCTTTGCAGGGAACACTGAAGCTTTCTTT
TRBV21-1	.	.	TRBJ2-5	CASSTRDRGKKETQYF	TGTGCCAGCAGCACCCGGGACAGAGGGAAAAAAGAGACCCAGTACTTC